The rows below give T cell receptor beta chains drawn from one sample of a study of shared T cell receptors in the human thymus. Only in-frame clones appear in the TCRdb table, and some are missing; sequencing was by immunoSEQ multiplex PCR. Of roughly 660,000 clones listed, roughly 88% are singletons. These data also featured in a second study, about human thymus T cells.

Material: thymocytes. The receptors here all came from a boy in the first two years of life with a congenital heart defect. CDR3s include the opening cysteine and the closing phenylalanine or tryptophan. D genes are given only for firm matches. Size is omitted from some rows. Given values are once, few, many or a class for expanded clones.

TRBJ2-7	TRBV11-3	.	TRBD1	TGTGCCAGCAGCCGATCCTCCCGGACAGGGGGGTCGTACGAGCAGTACTTC	CASSRSSRTGGSYEQYF
TRBJ2-1	TRBV5-1	.	TRBD2	TGCGCCAGCAGCTTGACTAGCGTGTTTTACAATGAGCAGTTCTTC	CASSLTSVFYNEQFF
TRBJ1-1	TRBV10-3	.	TRBD1	TGTGCCATCAGTGGTACCCGGGACAGAGGGACTGAAGCTTTCTTT	CAISGTRDRGTEAFF
TRBJ1-2	TRBV10-2	.	.	TGCGCCAGCAGTGACGGGGGGGGGTCCTATGGCTACACCTTC	CASSDGGGSYGYTF
TRBJ2-7	TRBV7-9	.	.	TGTGCCAGCAGCTTAGGCAGGGGAGCCCAAGCCAACGAGCAGTACTTC	CASSLGRGAQANEQYF
TRBJ1-5	TRBV6-1	.	TRBD1	TGTGCCAGCACTACCGGACAGGGTAGCAATCAGCCCCAGCATTTT	CASTTGQGSNQPQHF
TRBJ2-5	TRBV28	.	.	TGTGCCAGCAGTCACCCGCCAAGGGGCCGAGAGACCCAGTACTTC	CASSHPPRGRETQYF
TRBJ2-5	TRBV6-5	few	.	TGTGCCAGCAGCCGACTATTGGGGTACGGGACCCAGTACTTC	CASSRLLGYGTQYF
TRBJ1-1	TRBV25-1	.	.	TGTGCCAGCAGTGAACGGGGATCCCAGAACTCTGAAGCTTTCTTT	CASSERGSQNSEAFF
TRBJ2-3	TRBV7-3	.	.	TGTGCCAGCAGCTACCAAGCTAGCAACAACACAGATACGCAGTATTTT	CASSYQASNNTDTQYF
TRBJ2-2	TRBV4-1	.	TRBD2	TGCGCCAGCAGCCACAAGCGGGGCCACGGCCCGGAGTTGGGCGGGGAGCTGTTTTTT	CASSHKRGHGPELGGELFF
TRBJ1-2	TRBV5-6	.	TRBD1	TGTGCCAGCAGCTCAGGGGGGCTCTGGGATGACTACACCTTC	CASSSGGLWDDYTF
TRBJ1-4	TRBV29-1	.	TRBD1	TGCAGCGTCCACCGGGACAGGGGTGGCGAAAAACTGTTTTTT	CSVHRDRGGEKLFF
TRBJ2-7	TRBV27	few	TRBD1	TGTGCCAGCAGTCCGGACACGAGTACAGGGGGGCAGTACTTC	CASSPDTSTGGQYF
TRBJ2-7	TRBV4-3	.	TRBD2	TGCGCCAGCAGCCCCGGGACTAGTGAGGTCTACGAGCAGTACTTC	CASSPGTSEVYEQYF
TRBJ2-3	TRBV28	few	TRBD2	TGTGCCAGCAGTTCCCCCCCCCGGGTAGCGGGAAGGATCCCACCGAGCACAGATACGCAGTATTTT	CASSSPPRVAGRIPPSTDTQYF
TRBJ2-3	TRBV27	.	TRBD1	TGTGCCAGCAGTTTAAAGGGACAGGGCACAGATACGCAGTATTTT	CASSLKGQGTDTQYF
TRBJ2-3	TRBV25-1	.	TRBD1	TGTGCCAGCAGTGAAAACAGGGGGGTCGCAGATACGCAGTATTTT	CASSENRGVADTQYF
TRBJ2-3	TRBV10-3	.	TRBD2	TGTGCCATCAGTGAGTCGGGACTAGCGGGAGATCCGACTAGCACAGATACGCAGTATTTT	CAISESGLAGDPTSTDTQYF
TRBJ2-3	TRBV10-3	.	TRBD1	TGTGCCACTGGACAGGGTAGCACAGATACGCAGTATTTT	CATGQGSTDTQYF
TRBJ2-1	TRBV19	.	.	TGTGCCAGTAGTACCAAGGAAGGGAGCTCCTACAATGAGCAGTTCTTC	CASSTKEGSSYNEQFF
TRBJ2-3	TRBV4-3	.	TRBD2	TGCGCCAGCAGCCAAGATTGGGGCGCTAGCGGCGGGGATACGCAGTATTTT	CASSQDWGASGGDTQYF
TRBJ2-1	TRBV5-6	.	TRBD2	TGTGCCAGCAGCCGGGCCGGGACTAGCGGGAAATCGAATGAGCAGTTCTTC	CASSRAGTSGKSNEQFF
TRBJ2-3	TRBV27	.	TRBD2	TGTGCCAGCAGTTTCACGCTAGCGGAGACAGATACGCAGTATTTT	CASSFTLAETDTQYF
TRBJ1-2	TRBV7-9	.	.	TGTGCCAGCAGCCACAGCCGGGAGGCCGCCAACTATGGCTACACCTTC	CASSHSREAANYGYTF
TRBJ2-3	TRBV7-9	.	.	TGTGCCAGCAGCTCCCTTGGACAGACCACAGATACGCAGTATTTT	CASSSLGQTTDTQYF
TRBJ2-7	TRBV4-3	.	TRBD1	TGCGCCAGCAGCCAAGAGAGACAGGGGGCGGATTTCGAGCAGTACTTC	CASSQERQGADFEQYF
TRBJ2-7	TRBV14	.	.	TGTGCCAGCAGCCAAGGGTGGAGGGGAACCTACGAGCAGTACTTC	CASSQGWRGTYEQYF
TRBJ1-5	TRBV7-2	once	.	TGTGCCAGCACCGGGGGGACGGCCTACAATCAGCCCCAGCATTTT	CASTGGTAYNQPQHF
TRBJ2-2	TRBV1	.	.	TGCACCAGCAGCCAAGATCGGGCGGGAAGGTGCGGCGGGGAGCTGTTTTTT	CTSSQDRAGRCGGELFF
TRBJ1-2	TRBV6-4	.	TRBD1	TGTGCCAGCAGTGAGGGACAGATCTATGGCTACACCTTC	CASSEGQIYGYTF
TRBJ1-5	TRBV27	.	.	TGTGCCAGCAGTTTATCGGTGCCGACAGGCCAGCCCCAGCATTTT	CASSLSVPTGQPQHF
TRBJ1-2	TRBV7-2	once	TRBD1	TGTGCCAGCAGCTTGACAGGGTATGGCTACACCTTC	CASSLTGYGYTF
TRBJ2-3	TRBV27	.	.	TGTGCCAGCAGTCCCCCCGCGGGGCCAGGCACAGATACGCAGTATTTT	CASSPPAGPGTDTQYF
TRBJ2-7	TRBV6-5	.	TRBD2	TGTGCCAGCAGTTACTCCCCTAGCGGGAGCCACGAGCAGTACTTC	CASSYSPSGSHEQYF
TRBJ2-7	TRBV19	few	.	TGTGCCAGTAGCCCCGACAGCCTCAGTCCCAACGGCGAGCAGTACTTC	CASSPDSLSPNGEQYF
TRBJ2-4	TRBV4-3	.	.	TGCGCCAGCAGCCCACACGACAAGGGGCCTGCCTTTCTAGCCAAAAACATTCAGTACTTC	CASSPHDKGPAFLAKNIQYF
TRBJ2-1	TRBV9	once	TRBD2	TGTGCCAGCAGCCCCCGGTGGCGGGGGACCTACAATGAGCAGTTCTTC	CASSPRWRGTYNEQFF
TRBJ1-1	TRBV6-4	.	TRBD1	TGTGCCAGCAGTGACTCAGCAGGGGGGTACACTGAAGCTTTCTTT	CASSDSAGGYTEAFF
TRBJ1-5	TRBV6-1	.	.	TGTGCCAGCAGTCCACCCAATAGGCCCCAGCATTTT	CASSPPNRPQHF
TRBJ2-1	TRBV19	.	TRBD2	TGTGCCAGTAGTGGGCTAGCGGGCTCCTACAATGAGCAGTTCTTC	CASSGLAGSYNEQFF
TRBJ2-1	TRBV7-9	.	TRBD2	TGTGCCAGCAGCCCCGGGAGGGCGGGAGGTGAGCAGTTCTTC	CASSPGRAGGEQFF
TRBJ1-2	TRBV5-6	once	TRBD1	TGTGCCAGCAGCTGGAGGGGGCGTGATGGCTACACCTTC	CASSWRGRDGYTF
TRBJ2-1	TRBV4-3	once	TRBD1	TGCGCCAGCAGCCAAGACCAACACCGGGACAGGGGTGACGATGAGCAGTTCTTC	CASSQDQHRDRGDDEQFF
TRBJ2-5	TRBV11-2	.	.	TGTGCCAGCAGCTTTGGGCCTTCGGGGGAGACCCAGTACTTC	CASSFGPSGETQYF
TRBJ2-7	TRBV27	.	TRBD2	TGTGCCAGCAGTTTAGCGGGAGTCGGGTACGAGCAGTACTTC	CASSLAGVGYEQYF